This TCR beta chain is from a study of cytomegalovirus exposure and HLA in healthy donors. This clone has just a few counts. The sample has other DNA sequences that encode this CDR3 too. Germline CDR1 reads SNHLY; CDR2 reads FYNNEI. This CDR3 is built from 13 residues. V lost 4 bases, J lost 2 bases, and 2 bases stayed unmatched. Primers: 60 Vbeta forward and 13 Jbeta reverse. Repertoires were generated with immunoSEQ multiplex PCR, while TCRdb's copy carries only in-frame clones and drops some. Of about 98,000 clones in the sample, 74% were seen once. This chain joins TRBV2 and TRBJ2-7, with TRBD1 matching 7 bases. Sequences were obtained from PBMCs. The TCR comes from a male donor in good health and CMV-seronegative. CDR3 bases: TGTGCCAGCAGTGGGCAGGGGGCCTACGAGCAGTACTTC. Protein sequence: CASSGQGAYEQYF.